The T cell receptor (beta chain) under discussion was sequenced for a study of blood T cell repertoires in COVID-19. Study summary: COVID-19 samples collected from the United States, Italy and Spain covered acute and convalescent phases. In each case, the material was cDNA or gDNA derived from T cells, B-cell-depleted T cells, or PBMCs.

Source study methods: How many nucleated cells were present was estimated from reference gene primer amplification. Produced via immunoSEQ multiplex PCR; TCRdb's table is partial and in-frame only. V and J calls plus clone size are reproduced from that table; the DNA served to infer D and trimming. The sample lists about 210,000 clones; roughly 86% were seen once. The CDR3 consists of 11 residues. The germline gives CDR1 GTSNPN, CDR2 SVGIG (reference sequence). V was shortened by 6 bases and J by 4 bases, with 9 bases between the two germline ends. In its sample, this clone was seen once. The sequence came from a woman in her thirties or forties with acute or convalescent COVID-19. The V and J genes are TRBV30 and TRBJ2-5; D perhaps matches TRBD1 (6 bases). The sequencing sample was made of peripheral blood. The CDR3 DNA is TGTGCCTGCCAGGGGAGAGAGACCCAGTACTTC. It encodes CACQGRETQYF. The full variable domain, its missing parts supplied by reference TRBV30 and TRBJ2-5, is SQTIHQWPATLVQPVGSPLSLECTVEGTSNPNLYWYRQAAGRGLQLLFYSVGIGQISSEVPQNLSASRPQDRQFILSSKKLLLSDSGFYLCACQGRETQYFGPGTRLLVL.